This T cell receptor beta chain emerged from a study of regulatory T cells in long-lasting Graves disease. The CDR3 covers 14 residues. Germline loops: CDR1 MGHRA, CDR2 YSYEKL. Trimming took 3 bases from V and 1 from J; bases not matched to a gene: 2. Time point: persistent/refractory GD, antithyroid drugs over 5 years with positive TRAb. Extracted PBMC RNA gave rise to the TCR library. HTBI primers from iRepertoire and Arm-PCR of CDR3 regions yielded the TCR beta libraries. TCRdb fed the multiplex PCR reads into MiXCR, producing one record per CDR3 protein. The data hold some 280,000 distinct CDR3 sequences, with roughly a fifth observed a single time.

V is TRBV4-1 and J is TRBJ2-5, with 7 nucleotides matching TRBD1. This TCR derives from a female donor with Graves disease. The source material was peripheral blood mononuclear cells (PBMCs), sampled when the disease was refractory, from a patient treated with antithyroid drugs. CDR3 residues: CASSQGDSQETQYF. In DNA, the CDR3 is TGCGCCAGCAGCCAGGGGGACAGCCAAGAGACCCAGTACTTC.